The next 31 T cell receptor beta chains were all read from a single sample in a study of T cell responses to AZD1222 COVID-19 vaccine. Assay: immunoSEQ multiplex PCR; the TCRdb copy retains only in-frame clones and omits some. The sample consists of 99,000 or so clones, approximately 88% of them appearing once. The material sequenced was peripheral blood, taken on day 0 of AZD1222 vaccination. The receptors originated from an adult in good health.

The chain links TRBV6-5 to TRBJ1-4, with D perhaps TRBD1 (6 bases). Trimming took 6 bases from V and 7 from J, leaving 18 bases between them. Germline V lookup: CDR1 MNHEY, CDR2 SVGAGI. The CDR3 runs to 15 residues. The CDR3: CASSKSGARREKLFF. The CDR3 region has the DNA TGTGCCAGCAGCAAGTCGGGGGCTAGACGTGAAAAACTGTTTTTT.

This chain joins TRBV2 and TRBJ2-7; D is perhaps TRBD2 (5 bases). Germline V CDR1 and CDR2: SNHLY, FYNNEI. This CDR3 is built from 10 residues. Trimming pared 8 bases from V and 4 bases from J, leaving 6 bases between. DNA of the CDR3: TGTGCCAGCGGGGAGTACGAGCAGTACTTC. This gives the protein CASGEYEQYF.

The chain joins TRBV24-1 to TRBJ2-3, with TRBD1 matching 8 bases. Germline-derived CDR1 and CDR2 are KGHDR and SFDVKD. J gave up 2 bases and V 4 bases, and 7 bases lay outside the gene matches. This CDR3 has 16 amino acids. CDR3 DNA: TGTGCCACCAGTGACCCTGGACAGGGAACCACAGATACGCAGTATTTT. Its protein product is CATSDPGQGTTDTQYF.

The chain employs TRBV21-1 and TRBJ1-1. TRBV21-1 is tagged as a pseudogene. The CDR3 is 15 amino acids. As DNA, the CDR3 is TGTGCCAGCAGCAGGACGGGACTCATGAACACTGAAGCTTTCTTT. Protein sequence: CASSRTGLMNTEAFF.

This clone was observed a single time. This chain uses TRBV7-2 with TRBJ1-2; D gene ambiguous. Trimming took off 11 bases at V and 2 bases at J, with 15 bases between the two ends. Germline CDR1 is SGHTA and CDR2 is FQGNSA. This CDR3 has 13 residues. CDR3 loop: CAERNGSNYGYTF. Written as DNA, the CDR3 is TGTGCCGAGCGGAACGGGTCGAACTATGGCTACACCTTC.

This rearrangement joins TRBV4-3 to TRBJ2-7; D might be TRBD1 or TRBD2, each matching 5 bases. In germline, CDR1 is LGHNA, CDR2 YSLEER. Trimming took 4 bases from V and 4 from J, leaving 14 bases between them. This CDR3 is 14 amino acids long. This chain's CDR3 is CASSREGPGYEQYF. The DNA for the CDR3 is TGCGCCAGCAGCCGAGAGGGTCCAGGGTACGAGCAGTACTTC.

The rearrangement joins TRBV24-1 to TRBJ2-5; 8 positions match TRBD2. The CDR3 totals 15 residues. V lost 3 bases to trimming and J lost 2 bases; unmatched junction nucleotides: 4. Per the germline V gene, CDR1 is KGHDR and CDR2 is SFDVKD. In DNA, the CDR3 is TGTGCCACCAGTGATGGAACTAGCGGACAAGAGACCCAGTACTTC. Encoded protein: CATSDGTSGQETQYF.

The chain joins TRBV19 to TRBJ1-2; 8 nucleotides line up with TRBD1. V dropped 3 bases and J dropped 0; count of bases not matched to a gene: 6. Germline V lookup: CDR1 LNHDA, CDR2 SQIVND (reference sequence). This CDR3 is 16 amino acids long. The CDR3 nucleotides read TGTGCCAGTAGTATTTATGGACAGGGTCCTAACTATGGCTACACCTTC. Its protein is CASSIYGQGPNYGYTF.

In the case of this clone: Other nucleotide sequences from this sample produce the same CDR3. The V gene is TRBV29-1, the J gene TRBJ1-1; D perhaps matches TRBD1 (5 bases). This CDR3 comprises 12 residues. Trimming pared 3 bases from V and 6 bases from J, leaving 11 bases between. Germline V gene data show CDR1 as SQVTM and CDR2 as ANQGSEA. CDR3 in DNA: TGCAGCGTTGAGTGGGGAGGGGCTGAAGCTTTCTTT. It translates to CSVEWGGAEAFF. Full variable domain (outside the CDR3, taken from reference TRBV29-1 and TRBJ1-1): SAVISQKPSRDICQRGTSLTIQCQVDSQVTMMFWYRQQPGQSLTLIATANQGSEATYESGFVIDKFPISRPNLTFSTLTVSNMSPEDSSIYLCSVEWGGAEAFFGQGTRLTVV.

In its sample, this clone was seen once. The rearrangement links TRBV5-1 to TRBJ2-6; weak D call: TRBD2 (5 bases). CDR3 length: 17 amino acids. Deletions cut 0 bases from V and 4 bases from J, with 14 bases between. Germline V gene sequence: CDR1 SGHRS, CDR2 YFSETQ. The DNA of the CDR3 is TGCGCCAGCAGCTTGGGGACCGCGGGCCCGGGGGCCAACGTCCTGACTTTC. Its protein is CASSLGTAGPGANVLTF. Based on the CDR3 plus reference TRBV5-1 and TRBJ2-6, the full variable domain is KAGVTQTPRYLIKTRGQQVTLSCSPISGHRSVSWYQQTPGQGLQFLFEYFSETQRNKGNFPGRFSGRQFSNSRSEMNVSTLELGDSALYLCASSLGTAGPGANVLTFGAGSRLTVL.

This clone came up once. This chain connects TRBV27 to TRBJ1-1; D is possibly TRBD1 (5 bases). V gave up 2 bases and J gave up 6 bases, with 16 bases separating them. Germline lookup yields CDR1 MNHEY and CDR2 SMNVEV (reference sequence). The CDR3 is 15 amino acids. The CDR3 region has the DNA TGTGCCAGCAGTTTACAAGGGAGGGGTAGGTCTGAAGCTTTCTTT. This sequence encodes CASSLQGRGRSEAFF.

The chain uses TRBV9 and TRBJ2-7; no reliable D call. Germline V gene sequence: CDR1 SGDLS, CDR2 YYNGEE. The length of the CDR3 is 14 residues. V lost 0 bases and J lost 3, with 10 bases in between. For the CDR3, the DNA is TGTGCCAGCAGCGTAGGTACGGAACACTACGAGCAGTACTTC. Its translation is CASSVGTEHYEQYF. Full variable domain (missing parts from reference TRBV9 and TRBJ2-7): DSGVTQTPKHLITATGQRVTLRCSPRSGDLSVYWYQQSLDQGLQFLIQYYNGEERAKGNILERFSAQQFPDLHSELNLSSLELGDSALYFCASSVGTEHYEQYFGPGTRLTVT.

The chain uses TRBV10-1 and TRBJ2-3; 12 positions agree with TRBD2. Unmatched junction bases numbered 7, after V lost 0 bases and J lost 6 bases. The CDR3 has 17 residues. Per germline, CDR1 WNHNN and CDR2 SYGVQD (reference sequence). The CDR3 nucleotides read TGCGCCAGCAGTGAGTCCCCCCCTAGCGGGGGGGCCGATACGCAGTATTTT. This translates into CASSESPPSGGADTQYF.

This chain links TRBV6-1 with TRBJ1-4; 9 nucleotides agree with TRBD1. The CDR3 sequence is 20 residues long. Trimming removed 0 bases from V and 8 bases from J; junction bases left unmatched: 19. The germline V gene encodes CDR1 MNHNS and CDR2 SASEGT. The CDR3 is CASSEARTGTGWAVNEKLFF. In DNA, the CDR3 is TGTGCCAGCAGTGAAGCCCGAACCGGGACAGGGTGGGCGGTGAACGAAAAACTGTTTTTT.

The CDR3 is CASSGKGTSYGYTF. DNA for the CDR3: TGTGCCAGCAGCGGTAAAGGGACATCCTATGGCTACACCTTC. This chain joins TRBV28 and TRBJ1-2, with D possibly being TRBD1 (6 bases). V lost 6 bases and J lost 4, with 15 bases in between. In germline, CDR1 is MDHEN, CDR2 SYDVKM. CDR3 length: 14 residues.

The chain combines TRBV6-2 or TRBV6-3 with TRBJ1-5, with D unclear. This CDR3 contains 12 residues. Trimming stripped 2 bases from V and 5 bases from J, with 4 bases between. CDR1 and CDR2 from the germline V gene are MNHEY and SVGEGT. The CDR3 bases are TGTGCCAGCAGTTACGCAGATCAGCCCCAGCATTTT. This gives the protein CASSYADQPQHF.

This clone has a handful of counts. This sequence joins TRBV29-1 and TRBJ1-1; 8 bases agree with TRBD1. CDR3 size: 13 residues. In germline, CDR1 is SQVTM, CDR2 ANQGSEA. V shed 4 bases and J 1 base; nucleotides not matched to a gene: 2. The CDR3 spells CSVVGTGNTEAFF. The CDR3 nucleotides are TGCAGCGTTGTAGGGACAGGGAACACTGAAGCTTTCTTT.

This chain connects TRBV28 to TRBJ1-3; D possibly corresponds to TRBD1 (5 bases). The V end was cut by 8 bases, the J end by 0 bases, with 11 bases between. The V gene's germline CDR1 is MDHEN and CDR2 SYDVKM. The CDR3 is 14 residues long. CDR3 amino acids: CASAGGTSGNTIYF. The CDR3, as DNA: TGTGCCAGCGCCGGGGGGACCTCTGGAAACACCATATATTTT.

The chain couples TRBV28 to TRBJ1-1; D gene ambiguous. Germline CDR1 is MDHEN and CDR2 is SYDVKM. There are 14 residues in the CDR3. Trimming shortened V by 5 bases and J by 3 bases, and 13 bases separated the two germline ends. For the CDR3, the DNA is TGTGCCAGCAGTCCACAGCCTCGGGACACTGAAGCTTTCTTT. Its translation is CASSPQPRDTEAFF.

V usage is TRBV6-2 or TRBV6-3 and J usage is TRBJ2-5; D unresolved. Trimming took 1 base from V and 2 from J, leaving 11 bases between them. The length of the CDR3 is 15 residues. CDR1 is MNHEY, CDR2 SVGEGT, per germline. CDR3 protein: CASSYFWEPQETQYF. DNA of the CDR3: TGTGCCAGCAGTTACTTCTGGGAACCTCAAGAGACCCAGTACTTC.

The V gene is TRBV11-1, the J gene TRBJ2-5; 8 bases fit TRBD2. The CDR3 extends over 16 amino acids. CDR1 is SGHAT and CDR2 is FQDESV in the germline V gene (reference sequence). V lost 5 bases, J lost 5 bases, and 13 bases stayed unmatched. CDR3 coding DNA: TGTGCCAGCAGCCTTCAGGGGCGGGGGGTCAGGGAGACCCAGTACTTC. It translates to CASSLQGRGVRETQYF.

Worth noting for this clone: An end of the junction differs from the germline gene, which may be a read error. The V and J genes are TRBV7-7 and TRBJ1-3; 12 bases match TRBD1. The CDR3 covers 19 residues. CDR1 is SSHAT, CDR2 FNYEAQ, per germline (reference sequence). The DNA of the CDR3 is TGTGCTAGCAGCCAACCCGGGACAGGGGGCGAGTTGAAAGGAAACACCATATATTTT. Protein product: CASSQPGTGGELKGNTIYF.

CDR3 region: CASSISGTSGRGQFF. As DNA, the CDR3 is TGTGCCAGCAGTATTAGCGGGACTAGCGGGAGAGGGCAGTTCTTC. The chain combines TRBV6-4 with TRBJ2-1, with 14 bases lining up with TRBD2. CDR1 is MRHNA and CDR2 is SNTAGT in the germline V gene. The CDR3 has 15 residues. The junction had 9 bases not matched to a gene; V was cut back by 5 bases and J by 12 bases.

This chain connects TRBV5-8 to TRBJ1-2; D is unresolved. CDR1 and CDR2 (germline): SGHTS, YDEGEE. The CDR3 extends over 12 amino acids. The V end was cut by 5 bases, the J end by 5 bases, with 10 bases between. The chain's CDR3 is CASSLSPYGYTF. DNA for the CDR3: TGTGCCAGCAGTCTGAGCCCGTATGGCTACACCTTC.

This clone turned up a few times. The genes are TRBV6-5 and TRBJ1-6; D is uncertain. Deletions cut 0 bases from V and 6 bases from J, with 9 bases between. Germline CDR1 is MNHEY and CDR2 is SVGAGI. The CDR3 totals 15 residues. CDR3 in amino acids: CASSYSRNSNSPLHF. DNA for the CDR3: TGTGCCAGCAGTTACTCGAGAAACAGTAATTCACCCCTCCACTTT.

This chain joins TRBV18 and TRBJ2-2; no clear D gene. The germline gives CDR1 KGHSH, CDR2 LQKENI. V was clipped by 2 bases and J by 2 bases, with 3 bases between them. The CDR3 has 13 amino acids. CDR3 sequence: CASSPGNTGELFF. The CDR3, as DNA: TGTGCCAGCTCACCAGGCAACACCGGGGAGCTGTTTTTT. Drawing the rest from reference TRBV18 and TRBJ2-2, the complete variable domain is NAGVMQNPRHLVRRRGQEARLRCSPMKGHSHVYWYRQLPEEGLKFMVYLQKENIIDESGMPKERFSAEFPKEGPSILRIQQVVRGDSAAYFCASSPGNTGELFFGEGSRLTVL.

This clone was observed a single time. This chain's CDR3 is CASSVRQGNEQFF. DNA for the CDR3: TGTGCCAGCAGCGTGCGACAGGGAAATGAGCAGTTCTTC. The chain couples TRBV9 to TRBJ2-1; TRBD1 matches at 7 bases. In germline, CDR1 is SGDLS, CDR2 YYNGEE. After removal of 2 bases from V and 7 bases from J, the junction contained 3 bases not matched to a gene. The CDR3 contains 13 residues. Full variable domain (remainder filled in from reference TRBV9 and TRBJ2-1): DSGVTQTPKHLITATGQRVTLRCSPRSGDLSVYWYQQSLDQGLQFLIQYYNGEERAKGNILERFSAQQFPDLHSELNLSSLELGDSALYFCASSVRQGNEQFFGPGTRLTVL.

The CDR3 loop is CATSYATGDYNEQFF. In DNA form, the CDR3 reads TGTGCCACCAGCTACGCGACAGGGGATTACAATGAGCAGTTCTTC. The rearrangement uses TRBV15 and TRBJ2-1; 8 nucleotides match TRBD1. The length of the CDR3 is 15 residues. With V trimmed by 5 bases and J by 4 bases, 7 bases remained unmatched. Germline values: CDR1 LNHNV, CDR2 YYDKDF (reference sequence).

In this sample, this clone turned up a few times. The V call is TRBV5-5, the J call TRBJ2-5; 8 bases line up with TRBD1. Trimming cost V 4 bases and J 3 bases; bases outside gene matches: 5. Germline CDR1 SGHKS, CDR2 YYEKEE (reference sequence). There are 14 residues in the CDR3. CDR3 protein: CASSRGTGKETQYF. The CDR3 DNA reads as TGTGCCAGCAGCCGAGGGACAGGTAAAGAGACCCAGTACTTC.

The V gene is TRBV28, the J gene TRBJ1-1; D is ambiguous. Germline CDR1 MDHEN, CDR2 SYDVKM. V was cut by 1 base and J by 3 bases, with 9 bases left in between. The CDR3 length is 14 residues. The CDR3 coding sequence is TGTGCCAGCAGTTTATTAAGGACCCACACTGAAGCTTTCTTT. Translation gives CASSLLRTHTEAFF.

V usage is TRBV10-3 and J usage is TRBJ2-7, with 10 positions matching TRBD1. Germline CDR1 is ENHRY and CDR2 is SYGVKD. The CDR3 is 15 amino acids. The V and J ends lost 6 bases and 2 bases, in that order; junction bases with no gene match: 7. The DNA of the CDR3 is TGTGCCATCAGCTTAGGACAGGGGGAGGCCTACGAGCAGTACTTC. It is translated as CAISLGQGEAYEQYF.